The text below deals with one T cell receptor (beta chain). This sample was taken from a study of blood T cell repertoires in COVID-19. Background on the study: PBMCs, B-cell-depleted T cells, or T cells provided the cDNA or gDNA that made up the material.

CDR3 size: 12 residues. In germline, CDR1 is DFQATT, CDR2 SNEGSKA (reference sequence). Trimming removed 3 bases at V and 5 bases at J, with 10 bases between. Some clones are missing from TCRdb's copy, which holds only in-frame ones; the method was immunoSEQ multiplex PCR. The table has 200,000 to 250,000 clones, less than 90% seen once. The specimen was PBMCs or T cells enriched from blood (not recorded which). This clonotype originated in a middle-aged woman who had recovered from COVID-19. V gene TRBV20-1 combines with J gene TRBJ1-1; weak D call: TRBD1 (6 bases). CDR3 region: CSASLQGTEAFF. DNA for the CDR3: TGCAGTGCTAGTTTACAGGGAACTGAAGCTTTCTTT.